This is a list of T cell receptor beta chains from one sample in a study of blood T cells in healthy people across ages. TCRdb processed the 5' RACE reads anew with MiXCR; each CDR3 protein has one entry. This sample carries more than 800,000 distinct CDR3 sequences, roughly 26% of them seen once, and the ten largest clones take around 16%. Sequencing was done on a sample of blood. The receptors originated from a woman of 80 years or more in good health. CDR3s include the opening cysteine and the closing phenylalanine or tryptophan. Only part of the rows carry a size: once, few, many, or a class if the clone is expanded.

length	J	size	V	CDR3
14	TRBJ2-5	few	TRBV5-1	CASGSQGQGETQYF
17	TRBJ2-7	NA	TRBV7-9	CASSPQNVRGVLREQYF
14	TRBJ2-2	NA	TRBV7-2	CASSFRTGGGERFF
14	TRBJ1-2	NA	TRBV28	CASSSGERIYGYTF
15	TRBJ1-6	few	TRBV5-1	CASSPTGFNNSPLHF
18	TRBJ2-1	many	TRBV6-2/TRBV6-3	CASSYLLAGGSSYNEQFF
13	TRBJ1-1	NA	TRBV6-2/TRBV6-3	CASKWDRNTEAFF
12	TRBJ2-7	few	TRBV29-1	CSVLKDSYEQYF
11	TRBJ1-1	NA	TRBV20-1	CSASGYRGAFF
15	TRBJ1-4	few	TRBV7-2	CASSLDPGSNEKLFF
13	TRBJ2-1	few	TRBV5-1	CASSQDGLWRVFF
13	TRBJ2-1	many	TRBV9	CASSIQPHNEQFF
15	TRBJ1-4	many	TRBV6-5	CASNPGTGYGEKLFF